A single sample is the source of the 19 T cell receptor beta chains below, sequenced in a study of OX40 agonist ivuxolimab in advanced cancers. Assay: immunoSEQ multiplex PCR; the TCRdb copy retains only in-frame clones and omits some. This table holds roughly 80,000 clones, 80% to 90% found once. The sequencing used CD4+ or CD8+ T cells sorted from blood, collected in a trial of the OX40 agonist ivuxolimab. The receptors were gathered from an adult with an advanced solid tumor such as melanoma, head and neck, liver or kidney cancer.

The CDR3 bases are TGTGCCAGCAGCCTATCGCGGGGGGTGAAGGAGACCCAGTACTTC. The encoded protein is CASSLSRGVKETQYF. This chain links TRBV7-2 with TRBJ2-5; TRBD2 agrees at 8 bases. Germline values: CDR1 SGHTA, CDR2 FQGNSA. The ends lost 5 bases at V and 5 bases at J; junction bases unmatched: 10. CDR3 length: 15 residues.

The CDR3 spells CASSLGGRADNEQFF. The CDR3 region has the DNA TGCGCCAGCAGCTTGGGAGGGAGGGCCGACAATGAGCAGTTCTTC. The J gene is TRBJ2-1, the V gene TRBV5-1, with TRBD2 identical over 7 bases. This CDR3 has 15 residues. Germline V gene data show CDR1 as SGHRS and CDR2 as YFSETQ. With 0 bases clipped from V and 5 bases from J, the junction kept 5 bases outside the gene matches.

This sequence joins TRBV5-5 and TRBJ1-1; D not certain. The ends were cut back, 0 bases at V and 11 bases at J, with 14 bases in the middle. CDR3 size: 13 residues. Germline assignment: CDR1 SGHKS and CDR2 YYEKEE (reference sequence). For the CDR3, the DNA is TGTGCCAGCAGCTTGGCCTCTCAGCAAAAGGCTTTCTTT. The encoded protein is CASSLASQQKAFF.

The gene calls are TRBV7-2 and TRBJ2-7; 8 nucleotides align to TRBD1. V shed 4 bases, J shed 7 bases, and the junction held 3 bases outside the gene matches. Germline V gives CDR1 SGHTA, CDR2 FQGNSA. This CDR3 has 12 amino acids. The CDR3 nucleotides read TGTGCCAGCAGCTCAGGGGACAGGGAGCAGTACTTC. Protein sequence: CASSSGDREQYF.

The rearrangement joins TRBV29-1 to TRBJ1-1; a weak D match, TRBD1 (5 bases). With 5 bases removed from V and 1 base from J, the gap between germline ends came to 29 bases. This CDR3 spans 19 amino acids. Germline values: CDR1 SQVTM, CDR2 ANQGSEA. For the CDR3, the DNA is TGCAGCGTTCTGGTCTTGCGACGCGTCGGGGGGATTAGGAACACTGAAGCTTTCTTT. Translation gives CSVLVLRRVGGIRNTEAFF.

This chain joins TRBV6-5 and TRBJ1-6, with D hard to call. The V end lost 8 bases, the J end lost 6 bases, and 8 bases lay between the germline ends. The CDR3 runs 12 residues. Germline-derived CDR1 and CDR2 are MNHEY and SVGAGI. CDR3 DNA sequence: TGTGCCAGCGCACAGAGTAATTCACCCCTCCACTTT. As protein: CASAQSNSPLHF.

The rearrangement links TRBV19 to TRBJ2-7, with a weak D call TRBD2 (5 bases). V was pared by 8 bases and J by 0 bases, with 14 bases between. The CDR3 is made up of 14 amino acids. CDR1 and CDR2 (germline): LNHDA, SQIVND (reference sequence). Written as DNA, the CDR3 is TGTGCCAGTTCCCGGGATCTCTCCTCCTACGAGCAGTACTTC. Protein sequence: CASSRDLSSYEQYF.

This sequence joins TRBV29-1 and TRBJ1-2, with 8 bases fitting TRBD1. Per germline, CDR1 SQVTM and CDR2 ANQGSEA. The CDR3 loop spans 14 amino acids. J was trimmed by 4 bases and V by 3 bases; bases with no gene match: 7. The CDR3 sequence: CSVEPIDRGYGYTF. CDR3 nucleotide sequence: TGCAGCGTTGAGCCCATCGACAGGGGCTATGGCTACACCTTC. The full variable domain, its missing parts supplied by reference TRBV29-1 and TRBJ1-2, is SAVISQKPSRDICQRGTSLTIQCQVDSQVTMMFWYRQQPGQSLTLIATANQGSEATYESGFVIDKFPISRPNLTFSTLTVSNMSPEDSSIYLCSVEPIDRGYGYTFGSGTRLTVV.

The chain uses TRBV7-9 and TRBJ1-1; D gene ambiguous. CDR3 length: 15 amino acids. V dropped 5 bases and J dropped 2 bases, with 15 bases sitting between them. CDR1 is SEHNR and CDR2 is FQNEAQ in the germline V gene (reference sequence). The CDR3 DNA sequence: TGTGCCAGCAGCGTCCGTGGGATCCGCAACACTGAAGCTTTCTTT. Its translation is CASSVRGIRNTEAFF.

The genes are TRBV15 and TRBJ2-7; no reliable D call. Per the germline V gene, CDR1 is LNHNV and CDR2 is YYDKDF (reference sequence). Trimming took 4 bases from V and 4 from J, leaving 11 bases between them. The CDR3 contains 13 residues. The CDR3 DNA sequence: TGTGCCACCAGCATACTGGCGAGATACGAGCAGTACTTC. Protein product: CATSILARYEQYF.

The chain recombines TRBV7-9 with TRBJ2-3, with TRBD2 matching over 15 bases. Germline V gives CDR1 SEHNR, CDR2 FQNEAQ (reference sequence). The V gene end was trimmed by 4 bases and the J gene end by 3 bases; junction bases not matched to a gene: 2. The CDR3 runs to 16 residues. The CDR3 DNA is TGTGCCAGCAGCTCAGGACTAGCGGGAGGGACAGATACGCAGTATTTT. Encoded protein: CASSSGLAGGTDTQYF.

The table lists this clone with a count of one. The chain employs TRBV15 and TRBJ2-3; D not resolved. This CDR3 has 12 amino acids. Germline CDR1 LNHNV, CDR2 YYDKDF (reference sequence). V lost 4 bases to trimming and J lost 9 bases, with 11 bases between them. CDR3 in DNA: TGTGCCACCAGCATTGACCTGATGACGCAGTATTTT. This gives the protein CATSIDLMTQYF.

V usage is TRBV29-1 and J usage is TRBJ1-1; the match to TRBD1 covers 8 bases. CDR1 and CDR2 from the germline V gene are SQVTM and ANQGSEA. There are 16 residues in the CDR3. The J segment lost 0 bases and the V segment lost 0 bases, leaving 6 bases of the junction unmatched. For the CDR3, the DNA is TGCAGCGTTGAAGATGGGCAGGGGGCGATGAACACTGAAGCTTTCTTT. Residues: CSVEDGQGAMNTEAFF.

The gene calls are TRBV27 and TRBJ2-7, with D uncertain. CDR1 MNHEY and CDR2 SMNVEV come from the germline V gene (reference sequence). This CDR3 has 15 amino acids. Deletions cut 5 bases from V and 2 bases from J, with 16 bases between. The CDR3 here is CASSPRPHGTYEQYF. The CDR3 DNA reads as TGTGCCAGCAGTCCCAGACCCCATGGGACCTACGAGCAGTACTTC.

The V call is TRBV27, the J call TRBJ2-7; D is tentatively TRBD1 or TRBD2 (5 bases each). The V end lost 1 base, the J end lost 2 bases, and 12 bases lay between the germline ends. The CDR3 consists of 15 residues. In germline, CDR1 is MNHEY, CDR2 SMNVEV (reference sequence). This CDR3 reads CASSLYEGRAYEQYF. CDR3 nucleotides: TGTGCCAGCAGTTTATATGAGGGCAGGGCCTACGAGCAGTACTTC.

This clone was observed a handful of times. A read error may account for a junction end that differs from germline. The chain couples TRBV6-5 to TRBJ1-4; no clear D. Germline V CDR1 and CDR2: MNHEY, SVGAGI. This CDR3 spans 13 amino acids. DNA for the CDR3: TGTGCCAGCAGTTACTCGGTTCGGACGACTCTGATTTTT. This sequence encodes CASSYSVRTTLIF.

V is TRBV10-3 and J is TRBJ2-7; TRBD1 agrees at 8 bases. The CDR3 extends over 16 amino acids. J gave up 0 bases and V 10 bases, and 14 bases lay outside the gene matches. The germline CDR1 and CDR2 sequences are ENHRY and SYGVKD. CDR3 amino acids: CATESPGQESSYEQYF. CDR3 nucleotides: TGTGCCACCGAGTCCCCGGGACAGGAAAGCTCCTACGAGCAGTACTTC.

V is TRBV10-3 and J is TRBJ2-3; D is unresolved. The V end lost 7 bases, the J end lost 1 base, and 9 bases lay between the germline ends. The CDR3 totals 13 residues. Germline V lookup: CDR1 ENHRY, CDR2 SYGVKD. The CDR3 coding sequence is TGTGCCATCAAAGAAACTGGCACAGATACGCAGTATTTT. Protein: CAIKETGTDTQYF.

The chain joins TRBV6-5 to TRBJ2-1; no clear D gene. Trimming removed 7 bases from V and 6 bases from J, with 7 bases in between. In germline, CDR1 is MNHEY, CDR2 SVGAGI. The length of the CDR3 is 11 residues. The CDR3 is CASTRLNEQFF. CDR3 coding DNA: TGTGCCAGCACCCGTCTCAATGAGCAGTTCTTC.